This T cell receptor beta chain was captured by sequencing in a study of blood T cells in healthy people across ages. Study findings and constraints: Older individuals had lower TCR beta diversity per million T cells (the decline was roughly linear).

PCR was performed a second time for about 6 to 11 cycles using a sample-barcoded 5' primer and a J-beta primer mix. TCRdb processed the 5' RACE reads anew with MiXCR; each CDR3 protein has one entry. The table has 850,000 to 1,000,000 distinct CDR3 sequences, just over 50% seen once. V lost 3 bases, J lost 0 bases, and 6 bases lay in between. Germline V gives CDR1 SEHNR, CDR2 FQNEAQ (reference sequence). CDR3 size: 15 residues. A note on this clonotype: Antigen: not known.

There were at least 5 micrograms of total RNA extracted from every sample. Sequencing was done on a sample of blood. This receptor was identified in a woman aged 60-70 years in good health. This chain joins TRBV7-9 and TRBJ2-6; D is ambiguous. The CDR3 is CASSFGYSGANVLTF. CDR3 DNA sequence: TGTGCCAGCAGCTTTGGGTACTCTGGGGCCAACGTCCTGACTTTC.